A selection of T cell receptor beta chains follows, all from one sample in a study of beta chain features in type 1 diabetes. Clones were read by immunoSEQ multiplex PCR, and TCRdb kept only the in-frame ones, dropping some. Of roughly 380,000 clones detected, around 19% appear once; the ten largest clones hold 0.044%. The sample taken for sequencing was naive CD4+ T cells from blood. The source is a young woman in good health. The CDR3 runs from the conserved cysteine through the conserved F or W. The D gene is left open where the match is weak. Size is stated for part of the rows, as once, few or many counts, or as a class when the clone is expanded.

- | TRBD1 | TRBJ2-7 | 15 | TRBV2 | CASNRQGEGSYEQYF | TGTGCCAGCAACCGACAGGGGGAGGGATCCTACGAGCAGTACTTC
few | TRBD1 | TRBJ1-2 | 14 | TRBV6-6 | CASTIGDSNYGYTF | TGTGCCAGCACCATAGGGGACAGTAACTATGGCTACACCTTC
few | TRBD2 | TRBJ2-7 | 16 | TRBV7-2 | CASSLSGRGATYEQYF | TGTGCCAGCAGCTTAAGTGGGCGGGGGGCCACCTACGAGCAGTACTTC
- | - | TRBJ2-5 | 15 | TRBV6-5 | CASSRGGTAQETQYF | TGTGCCAGCAGCCGAGGAGGGACGGCCCAAGAGACCCAGTACTTC
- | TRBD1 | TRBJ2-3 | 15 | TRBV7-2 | CASSLGGGGADTQYF | TGTGCCAGCAGCTTAGGAGGGGGCGGTGCAGATACGCAGTATTTT
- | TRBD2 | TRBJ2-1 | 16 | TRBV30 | CAWSDGLAGGHNEQFF | TGTGCCTGGAGTGACGGACTAGCGGGGGGACACAATGAGCAGTTCTTC
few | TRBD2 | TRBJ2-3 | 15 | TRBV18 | CASSPGLAGTDTQYF | TGTGCCAGCTCACCAGGGCTAGCGGGAACAGATACGCAGTATTTT
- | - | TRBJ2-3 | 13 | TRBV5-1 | CASSSRDIDTQYF | TGCGCCAGCAGCTCCAGGGATATAGATACGCAGTATTTT
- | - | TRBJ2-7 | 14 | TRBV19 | CASMSPGSNYEQYF | TGTGCCAGTATGTCGCCGGGATCCAACTACGAGCAGTACTTC
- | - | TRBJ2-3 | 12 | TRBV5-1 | CASSIERDTQYF | TGCGCCAGCAGCATTGAGAGAGATACGCAGTATTTT
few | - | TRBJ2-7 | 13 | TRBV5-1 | CASSSLADDEQYF | TGCGCCAGCAGCTCATTAGCGGATGACGAGCAGTACTTC
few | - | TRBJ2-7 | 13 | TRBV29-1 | CSVVSSHVYEQYF | TGCAGCGTTGTATCCAGTCACGTCTACGAGCAGTACTTC
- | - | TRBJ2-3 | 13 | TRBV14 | CASSQVSTDTQYF | TGTGCCAGCAGCCAAGTAAGCACAGATACGCAGTATTTT
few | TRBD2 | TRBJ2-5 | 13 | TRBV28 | CASSPGGTETQYF | TGTGCCAGCAGCCCCGGGGGGACGGAGACCCAGTACTTC
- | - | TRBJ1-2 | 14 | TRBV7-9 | CASSSTGANYGYTF | TGTGCCAGCAGCTCAACAGGAGCCAACTATGGCTACACCTTC
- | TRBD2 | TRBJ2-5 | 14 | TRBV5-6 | CASSATSAPQTQYF | TGTGCCAGCAGCGCCACTAGCGCCCCCCAGACCCAGTACTTC
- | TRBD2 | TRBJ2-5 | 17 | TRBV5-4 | CASSPGGASGGVETQYF | TGTGCCAGCAGCCCCGGTGGCGCTAGCGGGGGGGTAGAGACCCAGTACTTC
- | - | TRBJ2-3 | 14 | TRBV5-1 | CASSLGQKADTQYF | TGCGCCAGCAGCTTAGGACAGAAGGCAGATACGCAGTATTTT
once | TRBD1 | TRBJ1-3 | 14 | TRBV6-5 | CASSSGGVKNTIYF | TGTGCCAGCAGTTCAGGGGGCGTCAAAAACACCATATATTTT
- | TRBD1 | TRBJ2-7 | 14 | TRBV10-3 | CAISARDRDYEQYF | TGTGCCATCAGTGCCCGGGACAGGGACTACGAGCAGTACTTC
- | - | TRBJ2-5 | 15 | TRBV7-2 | CASSPRGGVLETQYF | TGTGCCAGCAGCCCTCGGGGCGGGGTACTAGAGACCCAGTACTTC
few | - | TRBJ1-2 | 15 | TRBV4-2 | CASSPDPTGNYGYTF | TGTGCCAGCAGCCCCGACCCGACAGGAAACTATGGCTACACCTTC
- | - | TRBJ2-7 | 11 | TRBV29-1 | CSARRSDEQYF | TGCAGCGCCCGAAGAAGCGACGAGCAGTACTTC
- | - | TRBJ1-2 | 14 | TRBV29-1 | CSVEDRRDNYGYTF | TGCAGCGTTGAAGACAGACGGGATAACTATGGCTACACCTTC
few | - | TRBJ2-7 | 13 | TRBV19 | CASSIREFYEQYF | TGTGCCAGTAGTATTCGGGAATTTTACGAGCAGTACTTC
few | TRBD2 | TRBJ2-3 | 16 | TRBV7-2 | CASIPDRGLAGMVQYF | TGTGCCAGCATCCCCGATCGTGGACTAGCGGGGATGGTGCAGTATTTT
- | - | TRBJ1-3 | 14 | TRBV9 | CASSTTVSGNTIYF | TGTGCCAGCTCCACGACAGTCTCTGGAAACACCATATATTTT
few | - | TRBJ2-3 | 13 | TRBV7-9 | CASREGSTDTQYF | TGTGCCAGCAGGGAGGGGTCCACAGATACGCAGTATTTT
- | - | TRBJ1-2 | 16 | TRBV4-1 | CASSQDEGERYYGYTF | TGCGCCAGCAGCCAAGATGAGGGGGAAAGGTACTATGGCTACACCTTC
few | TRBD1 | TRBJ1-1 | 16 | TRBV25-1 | CASSEWDSTGLTEAFF | TGTGCCAGCAGTGAATGGGACAGTACGGGACTCACTGAAGCTTTCTTT